Listed here are 24 T cell receptor beta chains from one sample, sequenced in a study of shared clonotypes between healthy human individuals. Libraries were prepared by immunoSEQ multiplex PCR; TCRdb keeps only in-frame clonotypes and omits some of them. The repertoire holds under 750,000 clones, with approximately 72% as singletons. Sequencing was carried out using memory CD4+ T cells sorted from blood. Subset noted: CD45RA-negative fraction. The receptors stem from a woman in her twenties or thirties in good health.

This clone was observed a single time. The CDR3 spells CASSLPFPPWTGTRWYTF. In nucleotides, the CDR3 is TGTGCCAGCAGCCTACCTTTTCCGCCATGGACAGGGACCCGATGGTACACCTTC. The chain is built from TRBV6-8 and TRBJ1-2; 8 nucleotides align to TRBD1. The CDR3 totals 18 residues. V shed 6 bases and J 11 bases; nucleotides not matched to a gene: 26. Germline V gene sequence: CDR1 MNHGY, CDR2 SAAAGT.

The chain joins TRBV19 to TRBJ1-5; D is perhaps TRBD1 (6 bases). From germline, CDR1 is LNHDA and CDR2 SQIVND (reference sequence). The V end was cut by 4 bases, the J end by 1 base, with 11 bases between. This CDR3 spans 15 amino acids. The CDR3, as DNA: TGTGCCAGTAGTAGGCGACAGGAGAGCAATCAGCCCCAGCATTTT. This sequence encodes CASSRRQESNQPQHF.

This sequence joins TRBV5-4 and TRBJ2-7; D gene unclear. Trimming removed 1 base from V and 2 bases from J, with 4 bases in between. This CDR3 spans 12 amino acids. CDR1 is SGHNT and CDR2 is YYREEE in the germline V gene (reference sequence). CDR3 nucleotides: TGTGCCAGCAGCTTGAGAACCTACGAGCAGTACTTC. The encoded protein is CASSLRTYEQYF.

This clone was observed a handful of times. This chain connects TRBV11-3 to TRBJ1-5; 7 bases align to TRBD1. This CDR3 spans 17 amino acids. V trimming: 1 base; J trimming: 5 bases; junction bases outside the gene matches: 11. Germline V gives CDR1 SGHNT, CDR2 YENEEA. The CDR3 region has the DNA TGTGCCAGCAGCTTAGTTGGGAGACAGGGAAGGCATCAGCCCCAGCATTTT. Translation: CASSLVGRQGRHQPQHF.

V usage is TRBV19 and J usage is TRBJ2-3; D ambiguous. The CDR3 has 13 amino acids. Germline values: CDR1 LNHDA, CDR2 SQIVND (reference sequence). Trimming removed 7 bases from V and 7 bases from J, with 15 bases in between. The CDR3 reads CASTQTSLNTQYF. The CDR3 nucleotides read TGTGCCAGTACCCAGACGAGTTTGAATACGCAGTATTTT.

This chain links TRBV6-1 with TRBJ1-4; TRBD1 matches at 7 bases. V lost 2 bases and J lost 8; bases outside the gene matches: 5. Germline-derived CDR1 and CDR2 are MNHNS and SASEGT. CDR3 length: 14 amino acids. CDR3 in DNA: TGTGCCAGCAGTGAAAGGGGGCCCTGGGAAAAACTGTTTTTT. This translates into CASSERGPWEKLFF.

V gene TRBV28 combines with J gene TRBJ2-3; the match to TRBD2 covers 13 bases. With V trimmed by 5 bases and J by 1 base, 3 bases remained unmatched. The CDR3 is 16 amino acids. CDR1 and CDR2 from the germline V gene are MDHEN and SYDVKM. The CDR3 DNA sequence: TGTGCCAGCAGTATACTAGCGGGAGGGGGCACAGATACGCAGTATTTT. Its translation is CASSILAGGGTDTQYF.

This clone appeared once. This sample also contains other DNA sequences that code for the same CDR3. The chain recombines TRBV9 with TRBJ2-6, with TRBD1 as a possible D gene (5 bases). With 4 bases removed from V and 1 base from J, the gap between germline ends came to 9 bases. Per the germline V gene, CDR1 is SGDLS and CDR2 is YYNGEE. This CDR3 has 15 residues. This CDR3 is CASSPQGSGANVLTF. CDR3 sequence (DNA): TGTGCCAGCAGCCCTCAGGGTTCTGGGGCCAACGTCCTGACTTTC. Complete variable domain (other parts from reference TRBV9 and TRBJ2-6): DSGVTQTPKHLITATGQRVTLRCSPRSGDLSVYWYQQSLDQGLQFLIQYYNGEERAKGNILERFSAQQFPDLHSELNLSSLELGDSALYFCASSPQGSGANVLTFGAGSRLTVL.

CDR3 bases: TGTGCCTGGAGGCCAGCCGGCAGCTCTGGAAACACCATATATTTT. It specifies CAWRPAGSSGNTIYF. J is TRBJ1-3 and V is TRBV30; the D is unclear. The V end was cut by 3 bases, the J end by 0 bases, with 12 bases between. The CDR3 covers 15 residues. Looked up from germline, CDR1 is GTSNPN and CDR2 is SVGIG (reference sequence).

V usage is TRBV29-1 and J usage is TRBJ1-2; 8 bases agree with TRBD1. The CDR3 spans 13 residues. Germline CDR1 and CDR2: SQVTM and ANQGSEA. V trimming: 0 bases; J trimming: 8 bases; junction bases outside the gene matches: 5. CDR3 in amino acids: CSVEDIRGRGYTF. CDR3 in DNA: TGCAGCGTTGAAGATATCAGGGGGCGCGGCTACACCTTC.

The chain uses TRBV10-3 and TRBJ2-5, with D unresolved. The germline V gene encodes CDR1 ENHRY and CDR2 SYGVKD. The CDR3 is made up of 14 amino acids. V gave up 0 bases and J gave up 6 bases, with 11 bases separating them. In nucleotides, the CDR3 is TGTGCCATCAGTGAGTCGCAGACTGAAAAGACCCAGTACTTC. Translation: CAISESQTEKTQYF.

This sequence joins TRBV5-1 and TRBJ1-1; D may be TRBD1 (6 bases). V lost 0 bases and J 0 bases, leaving 9 bases between the germline ends. The V gene's germline CDR1 is SGHRS and CDR2 YFSETQ. The CDR3 covers 15 residues. The CDR3 reads CASSLARTVNTEAFF. CDR3 nucleotide sequence: TGCGCCAGCAGCTTGGCTAGGACAGTGAACACTGAAGCTTTCTTT.

This clone was counted many times. The chain combines TRBV12-5 with TRBJ2-1; no definite D call. Germline V lookup: CDR1 LGHNT, CDR2 FRNRAP. CDR3 length: 12 amino acids. Deletions cut 5 bases from V and 6 bases from J, with 8 bases between. This chain's CDR3 is CASGTLINEQFF. CDR3 in DNA: TGTGCTAGTGGTACCCTGATCAATGAGCAGTTCTTC. Full variable domain (missing parts from reference TRBV12-5 and TRBJ2-1): DARVTQTPRHKVTEMGQEVTMRCQPILGHNTVFWYRQTMMQGLELLAYFRNRAPLDDSGMPKDRFSAEMPDATLATLKIQPSEPRDSAVYFCASGTLINEQFFGPGTRLTVL.

The chain combines TRBV5-1 with TRBJ2-6, with D perhaps TRBD2 (6 bases). Trimming left V 3 bases short and J 0 bases short, with 10 bases between. Germline V CDR1 and CDR2: SGHRS, YFSETQ. The CDR3 has 16 residues. Written as DNA, the CDR3 is TGCGCCAGCAGCTCGGGGGACGGCTCTGGGGCCAACGTCCTGACTTTC. It encodes CASSSGDGSGANVLTF. The full variable domain, rest sourced from reference TRBV5-1 and TRBJ2-6, is KAGVTQTPRYLIKTRGQQVTLSCSPISGHRSVSWYQQTPGQGLQFLFEYFSETQRNKGNFPGRFSGRQFSNSRSEMNVSTLELGDSALYLCASSSGDGSGANVLTFGAGSRLTVL.

The rearrangement uses TRBV29-1 and TRBJ2-3, with D perhaps TRBD1 or TRBD2 (6 bases each). Germline CDR1 SQVTM, CDR2 ANQGSEA. The CDR3 has 14 amino acids. Trimming stripped 4 bases from V and 3 bases from J, with 14 bases between. The CDR3 DNA follows: TGCAGCGTTGTTCCGGGGGCGAAAACAGATACGCAGTATTTT. It specifies CSVVPGAKTDTQYF.

This clone is a singleton in its sample. The chain carries TRBV30 and TRBJ2-3; the match to TRBD2 covers 13 bases. V was clipped by 8 bases and J by 0 bases; unmatched bases: 2. The V gene's germline CDR1 is GTSNPN and CDR2 SVGIG (reference sequence). This CDR3 is built from 14 residues. CDR3 loop: CAGTSGDSTDTQYF. CDR3 coding DNA: TGTGCCGGGACTAGCGGGGATAGCACAGATACGCAGTATTTT. Supplemented by reference TRBV30 and TRBJ2-3, the full variable domain reads SQTIHQWPATLVQPVGSPLSLECTVEGTSNPNLYWYRQAAGRGLQLLFYSVGIGQISSEVPQNLSASRPQDRQFILSSKKLLLSDSGFYLCAGTSGDSTDTQYFGPGTRLTVL.

This clone turned up a few times. The rearrangement links TRBV29-1 to TRBJ2-1, with D perhaps TRBD2 (5 bases). Trimming shortened V by 7 bases and J by 10 bases, and 17 bases separated the two germline ends. There are 12 residues in the CDR3. CDR1 and CDR2 (germline): SQVTM, ANQGSEA. The CDR3 reads CSAPTTPREQFF. CDR3 nucleotide sequence: TGCAGCGCTCCGACTACCCCGAGAGAGCAGTTCTTC.

Regarding this clone: In the same sample, other DNA sequences code for this CDR3. The rearrangement joins TRBV9 to TRBJ2-7; 11 bases are shared with TRBD1. The CDR3 spans 14 residues. CDR1 is SGDLS and CDR2 is YYNGEE in the germline V gene. Trimming at V came to 3 bases and at J to 4 bases, leaving 3 bases not matched to a gene. This chain's CDR3 is CASSAGTGGYEQYF. CDR3 in DNA: TGTGCCAGCAGCGCGGGGACAGGGGGATACGAGCAGTACTTC.

This clone was recorded many times. J is TRBJ1-4 and V is TRBV27; 7 bases map to TRBD1. The germline V gene encodes CDR1 MNHEY and CDR2 SMNVEV (reference sequence). The CDR3 loop spans 17 amino acids. The junction had 10 bases not matched to a gene; V was cut back by 1 base and J by 5 bases. The CDR3 DNA follows: TGTGCCAGCAGTTTATACGCCCCCGACAGGGAAAATGAAAAACTGTTTTTT. Translating it yields CASSLYAPDRENEKLFF.

The table lists this clone with a count of one. V usage is TRBV7-2 and J usage is TRBJ2-5, with 10 bases identical to TRBD1. The V gene end was trimmed by 5 bases and the J gene end by 5 bases; junction bases not matched to a gene: 11. Germline values: CDR1 SGHTA, CDR2 FQGNSA. CDR3 length equals 16 residues. This CDR3 reads CASSAKGQGIFETQYF. Here the CDR3 DNA reads TGTGCCAGCAGCGCCAAGGGACAGGGGATTTTCGAGACCCAGTACTTC.

J is TRBJ2-7 and V is TRBV10-3; D gene uncertain. Per germline, CDR1 ENHRY and CDR2 SYGVKD. The germline V and J ends were trimmed by 1 base and 2 bases, with 12 bases remaining between them. CDR3 size: 15 residues. The CDR3 region is CAISELWQPPYEQYF. The CDR3 bases are TGTGCCATCAGTGAGTTGTGGCAGCCACCCTACGAGCAGTACTTC.

The V call is TRBV5-1, the J call TRBJ1-2; D perhaps matches TRBD1 (5 bases). This CDR3 is built from 14 residues. Trimming took off 4 bases at V and 7 bases at J, with 17 bases between the two ends. The germline V gene encodes CDR1 SGHRS and CDR2 YFSETQ. Here the CDR3 DNA reads TGCGCCAGCAGCGCTAGACAGAGCCAGGCTGGCTACACCTTC. Its translation is CASSARQSQAGYTF.

For this clone: Other DNA sequences in the same sample also yield this CDR3. This sequence joins TRBV11-1 and TRBJ2-6; D remains unclear. The CDR3 sequence is 13 residues long. Trimming took off 3 bases at V and 4 bases at J, with 4 bases between the two ends. Germline lookup yields CDR1 SGHAT and CDR2 FQDESV (reference sequence). The CDR3, as DNA: TGTGCCAGCAGCTTTGCCGGGGCCAACGTCCTGACTTTC. Encoded protein: CASSFAGANVLTF.

This clone was counted a single time. The CDR3 sequence: CASSFSPRFLGNTEAFF. Here the CDR3 DNA reads TGTGCCAGCAGTTTTTCCCCACGATTCTTAGGGAACACTGAAGCTTTCTTT. The chain carries TRBV28 and TRBJ1-1; D is undetermined. Germline CDR1 MDHEN, CDR2 SYDVKM. V was cut by 3 bases and J by 1 base, with 18 bases left in between. This CDR3 has 17 residues.